A selection of T cell receptor beta chains follows, all from one sample in a study of cytomegalovirus exposure and HLA in healthy donors. The repertoire was sequenced with immunoSEQ multiplex PCR; TCRdb's copy has only in-frame clones and lacks some. The sample has around 150,000 clones; roughly four fifths are singletons. The sequenced sample was PBMCs. These receptors all come from a man aged 55 to 70 in good health and CMV-seronegative. Each CDR3 is given with its conserved first and last residue. A D gene is named only where the DNA matches it firmly. A clone size is listed for some rows: how often the clone was seen (once, few, many), or a class if it is expanded.

D: .
size: .
V: TRBV27
J: TRBJ2-1
CDR3: CASSLASFMEFNEQFF
DNA: TGTGCCAGCAGTTTGGCTAGTTTCATGGAGTTCAATGAGCAGTTCTTC

D: TRBD1
size: .
V: TRBV4-3
J: TRBJ1-1
CDR3: CVSSQDTDRGRETEAFF
DNA: TGCGTCAGCAGCCAAGATACGGACAGGGGGCGTGAAACTGAAGCTTTCTTT

D: .
size: once
V: TRBV7-2
J: TRBJ2-5
CDR3: CASSLARGGGETQYF
DNA: TGTGCCAGCAGCTTAGCGAGGGGGGGCGGGGAGACCCAGTACTTC

D: .
size: .
V: TRBV7-3
J: TRBJ2-1
CDR3: CASSFRGLLYNEQFF
DNA: TGTGCCAGCAGCTTCCGAGGACTCTTATACAATGAGCAGTTCTTC

D: TRBD1
size: .
V: TRBV28
J: TRBJ1-4
CDR3: CASSFGFTGGSEKLFF
DNA: TGTGCCAGCAGTTTCGGTTTCACAGGGGGCTCTGAAAAACTGTTTTTT

D: TRBD1
size: .
V: TRBV5-1
J: TRBJ2-3
CDR3: CASSLASRGPNTDTQYF
DNA: TGCGCCAGCAGCTTGGCTAGCAGGGGGCCGAACACAGATACGCAGTATTTT

D: TRBD1
size: .
V: TRBV6-5
J: TRBJ2-7
CDR3: CASSSEQGVGYEQYF
DNA: TGTGCCAGCAGTTCAGAACAGGGGGTAGGATACGAGCAGTACTTC

D: TRBD1
size: .
V: TRBV28
J: TRBJ2-1
CDR3: CASSLDRVGEQFF
DNA: TGTGCCAGCAGTTTAGACAGGGTAGGGGAGCAGTTCTTC

D: .
size: .
V: TRBV6-6
J: TRBJ1-6
CDR3: CASSLTGFSGSPLHF
DNA: TGTGCCAGCAGTTTGACAGGCTTTTCGGGTTCACCCCTCCACTTT

D: .
size: .
V: TRBV10-1
J: TRBJ2-4
CDR3: CASSDPGSPKNIQYF
DNA: TGCGCCAGCAGTGATCCCGGGAGTCCCAAAAACATTCAGTACTTC

D: .
size: .
V: TRBV4-1
J: TRBJ2-5
CDR3: CASSQDEGRVGTQYF
DNA: TGCGCCAGCAGCCAAGATGAAGGGCGGGTAGGGACCCAGTACTTC

D: .
size: .
V: TRBV6-6
J: TRBJ1-2
CDR3: CASSPGQVYGYTF
DNA: TGTGCCAGCAGCCCCGGACAAGTCTATGGCTACACCTTC

D: TRBD1
size: .
V: TRBV19
J: TRBJ2-1
CDR3: CASSPGQGMGEQFF
DNA: TGTGCCAGTAGTCCGGGACAGGGGATGGGTGAGCAGTTCTTC

D: .
size: .
V: TRBV6-5
J: TRBJ2-5
CDR3: CASSYNQGWEETQYF
DNA: TGTGCCAGCAGTTACAATCAGGGCTGGGAAGAGACCCAGTACTTC

D: .
size: .
V: TRBV7-2
J: TRBJ1-3
CDR3: CASSFVQVSSGNTIYF
DNA: TGTGCCAGCAGCTTTGTCCAGGTCTCCTCTGGAAACACCATATATTTT

D: .
size: .
V: TRBV28
J: TRBJ1-1
CDR3: CASINTEAFF
DNA: TGTGCCAGCATAAACACTGAAGCTTTCTTT

D: .
size: .
V: TRBV6-5
J: TRBJ2-1
CDR3: CATEGSYNEQFF
DNA: TGTGCCACGGAGGGGAGCTACAATGAGCAGTTCTTC

D: TRBD1
size: once
V: TRBV29-1
J: TRBJ2-3
CDR3: CSVQGQGVTQYF
DNA: TGCAGCGTCCAAGGACAGGGCGTAACGCAGTATTTT

D: TRBD2
size: .
V: TRBV7-2
J: TRBJ2-2
CDR3: CASSLNSLAVNTGELFF
DNA: TGTGCCAGCAGCTTGAATTCCCTAGCGGTGAACACCGGGGAGCTGTTTTTT

D: TRBD2
size: .
V: TRBV7-9
J: TRBJ2-5
CDR3: CSSSGSGGSEGAQYF
DNA: TGTTCCAGCAGCGGTAGCGGGGGCTCCGAAGGGGCCCAGTACTTC

D: TRBD1
size: .
V: TRBV27
J: TRBJ2-7
CDR3: CASSQGQLYEQYF
DNA: TGTGCCAGCAGTCAGGGACAGCTCTACGAGCAGTACTTC

D: TRBD2
size: few
V: TRBV15
J: TRBJ2-7
CDR3: CATSRGTSGGPYEQYF
DNA: TGTGCCACCAGCAGAGGGACTAGCGGGGGCCCCTACGAGCAGTACTTC

D: .
size: .
V: TRBV28
J: TRBJ2-7
CDR3: CASTFGGSAYEQYF
DNA: TGTGCCAGCACTTTTGGCGGGTCGGCCTACGAGCAGTACTTC

D: .
size: .
V: TRBV19
J: TRBJ2-5
CDR3: CASSILGPQETQYF
DNA: TGTGCCAGTAGTATATTGGGGCCGCAAGAGACCCAGTACTTC

D: TRBD1
size: few
V: TRBV9
J: TRBJ2-5
CDR3: CASSVGQGAETQYF
DNA: TGTGCCAGCAGCGTAGGACAGGGGGCAGAGACCCAGTACTTC

D: .
size: .
V: TRBV6-5
J: TRBJ1-2
CDR3: CASSYSWGTQSGGYTF
DNA: TGTGCCAGCAGTTACTCCTGGGGCACCCAATCGGGTGGCTACACCTTC

D: TRBD2
size: .
V: TRBV27
J: TRBJ2-7
CDR3: CASSSQPTSGAGEQYF
DNA: TGTGCCAGCAGTTCCCAACCGACTAGCGGGGCCGGCGAGCAGTACTTC

D: .
size: .
V: TRBV2
J: TRBJ1-2
CDR3: CARVGGASYGYTF
DNA: TGTGCCCGGGTAGGAGGGGCTTCCTATGGCTACACCTTC

D: TRBD1
size: .
V: TRBV19
J: TRBJ2-1
CDR3: CASSMGTGGNSYNEQFF
DNA: TGTGCCAGTAGTATGGGTACAGGGGGTAATTCCTACAATGAGCAGTTCTTC

D: .
size: .
V: TRBV5-1
J: TRBJ2-1
CDR3: CASSLLPDTGEQFF
DNA: TGCGCCAGCAGCTTGCTCCCAGACACTGGTGAGCAGTTCTTC

D: TRBD2
size: .
V: TRBV7-2
J: TRBJ2-1
CDR3: CASLASGGARNEQFF
DNA: TGTGCCAGCCTGGCTAGCGGGGGGGCTCGCAATGAGCAGTTCTTC

D: TRBD1
size: .
V: TRBV5-8
J: TRBJ2-7
CDR3: CASSLKMGQGGTYEQYF
DNA: TGTGCCAGCAGCTTGAAGATGGGACAGGGGGGGACCTACGAGCAGTACTTC

D: .
size: .
V: TRBV7-3
J: TRBJ2-5
CDR3: CASSPVHQGTQYF
DNA: TGTGCCAGCAGCCCTGTCCACCAGGGGACCCAGTACTTC

D: .
size: .
V: TRBV5-1
J: TRBJ2-1
CDR3: CASSLGQRYNEQFF
DNA: TGCGCCAGCAGCTTAGGACAGCGTTACAATGAGCAGTTCTTC

D: TRBD1
size: .
V: TRBV6-5
J: TRBJ2-2
CDR3: CASSGHRGDTGELFF
DNA: TGTGCCAGCAGTGGACACAGGGGCGACACCGGGGAGCTGTTTTTT

D: .
size: .
V: TRBV21-1
J: TRBJ1-4
CDR3: CASSAQTGGPEKLFF
DNA: TGTGCCAGCAGCGCCCAGACAGGGGGCCCGGAAAAACTGTTTTTT

D: .
size: .
V: TRBV5-1
J: TRBJ1-2
CDR3: CASSRGGTNYGYTF
DNA: TGCGCCAGCAGTCGGGGGGGTACCAACTATGGCTACACCTTC

D: .
size: .
V: TRBV7-9
J: TRBJ1-1
CDR3: CSSFEQSNTEAFF
DNA: TGTTCCAGCTTCGAACAGTCGAACACTGAAGCTTTCTTT

D: .
size: few
V: TRBV10-1
J: TRBJ1-5
CDR3: CASSLGVNQPQHF
DNA: TGCGCCAGCAGTCTGGGAGTCAATCAGCCCCAGCATTTT

D: TRBD1
size: .
V: TRBV28
J: TRBJ2-3
CDR3: CASSSRDSSTDTQYF
DNA: TGTGCCAGCAGTTCCCGGGACAGCAGCACAGATACGCAGTATTTT

D: .
size: .
V: TRBV11-2
J: TRBJ2-3
CDR3: CASSPPGLDTQYF
DNA: TGTGCCAGCAGCCCCCCGGGACTAGATACGCAGTATTTT

D: TRBD2
size: .
V: TRBV10-3
J: TRBJ2-7
CDR3: CAISAPLAGDPYEQYF
DNA: TGTGCCATCAGTGCACCACTAGCGGGGGATCCCTACGAGCAGTACTTC

D: TRBD1
size: .
V: TRBV6-5
J: TRBJ2-7
CDR3: CASRGTGSYEQYF
DNA: TGTGCCAGCAGAGGGACAGGGTCCTACGAGCAGTACTTC

D: TRBD2
size: few
V: TRBV7-3
J: TRBJ2-1
CDR3: CASSLTKGLEQFF
DNA: TGTGCCAGCAGCTTAACGAAGGGACTAGAGCAGTTCTTC

D: .
size: .
V: TRBV7-9
J: TRBJ1-5
CDR3: CSSSLDARGAGNQPQHF
DNA: TGTTCCAGCAGCTTAGATGCTAGGGGCGCCGGCAATCAGCCCCAGCATTTT